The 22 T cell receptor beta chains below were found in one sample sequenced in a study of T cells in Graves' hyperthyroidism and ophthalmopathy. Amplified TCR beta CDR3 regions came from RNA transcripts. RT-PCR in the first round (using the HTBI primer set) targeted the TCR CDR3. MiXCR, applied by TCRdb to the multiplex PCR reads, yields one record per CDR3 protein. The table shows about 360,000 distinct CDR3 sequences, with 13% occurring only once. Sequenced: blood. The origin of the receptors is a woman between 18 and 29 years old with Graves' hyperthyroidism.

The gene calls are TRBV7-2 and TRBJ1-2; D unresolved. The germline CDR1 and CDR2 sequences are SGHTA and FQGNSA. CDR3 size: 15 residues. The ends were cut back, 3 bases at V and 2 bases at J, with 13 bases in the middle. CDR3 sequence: CASSLSQTRNYGYTF. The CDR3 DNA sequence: TGTGCCAGCAGCTTGAGCCAGACACGAAACTATGGCTACACCTTC.

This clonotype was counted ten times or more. CDR3 region: CASSFSGLAGSYEQYF. Here the CDR3 DNA reads TGTGCCAGCAGTTTTTCAGGACTAGCGGGGTCCTACGAGCAGTACTTC. The chain recombines TRBV28 with TRBJ2-7; 12 nucleotides align to TRBD2. J was trimmed by 1 base and V by 3 bases; bases with no gene match: 4. The CDR3 runs 16 residues. The V gene's germline CDR1 is MDHEN and CDR2 SYDVKM.

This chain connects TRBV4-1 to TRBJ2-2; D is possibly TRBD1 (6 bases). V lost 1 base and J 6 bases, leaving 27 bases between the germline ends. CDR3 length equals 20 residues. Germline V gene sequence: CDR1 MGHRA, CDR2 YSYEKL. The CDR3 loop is CASSQGEGHWRSAGPGELFF. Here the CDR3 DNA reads TGCGCCAGCAGCCAAGGTGAGGGACACTGGCGGTCCGCGGGCCCCGGGGAGCTGTTTTTT.

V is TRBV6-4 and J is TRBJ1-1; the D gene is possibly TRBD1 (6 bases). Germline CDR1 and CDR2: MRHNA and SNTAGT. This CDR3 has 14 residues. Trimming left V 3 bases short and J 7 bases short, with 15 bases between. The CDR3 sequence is CASSETRDTNEAFF. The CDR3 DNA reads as TGTGCCAGCAGTGAAACTAGGGACACCAATGAAGCTTTCTTT.

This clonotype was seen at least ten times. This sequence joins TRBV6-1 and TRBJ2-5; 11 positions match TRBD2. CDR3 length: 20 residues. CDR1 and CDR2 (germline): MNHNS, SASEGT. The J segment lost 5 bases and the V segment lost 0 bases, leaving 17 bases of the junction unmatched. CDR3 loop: CASSEAVGGYTSGSGETQYF. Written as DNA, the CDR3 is TGTGCCAGCAGTGAAGCAGTAGGGGGCTACACTAGCGGGAGTGGGGAGACCCAGTACTTC.

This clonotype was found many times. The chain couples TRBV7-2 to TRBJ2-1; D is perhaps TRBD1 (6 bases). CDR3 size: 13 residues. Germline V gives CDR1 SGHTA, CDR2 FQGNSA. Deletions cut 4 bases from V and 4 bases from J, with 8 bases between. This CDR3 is CASSSQGYNEQFF. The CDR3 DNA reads TGTGCCAGCAGCTCCCAGGGGTACAATGAGCAGTTCTTC.

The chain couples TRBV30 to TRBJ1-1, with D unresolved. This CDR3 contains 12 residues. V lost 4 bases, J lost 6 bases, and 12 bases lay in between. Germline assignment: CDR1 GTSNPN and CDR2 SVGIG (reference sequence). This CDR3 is CAWNWGGPEAFF. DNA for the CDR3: TGTGCCTGGAACTGGGGAGGCCCTGAAGCTTTCTTT.

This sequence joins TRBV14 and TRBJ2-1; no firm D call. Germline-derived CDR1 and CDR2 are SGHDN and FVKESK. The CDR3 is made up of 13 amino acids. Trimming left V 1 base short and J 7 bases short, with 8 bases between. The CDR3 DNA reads TGTGCCAGCAGCCAAGCCGGGCGGAATGAGCAGTTCTTC. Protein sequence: CASSQAGRNEQFF.

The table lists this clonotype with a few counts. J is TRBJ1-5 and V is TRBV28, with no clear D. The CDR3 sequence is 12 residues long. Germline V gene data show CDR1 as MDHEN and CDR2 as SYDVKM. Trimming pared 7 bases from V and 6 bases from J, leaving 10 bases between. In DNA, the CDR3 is TGTGCCAGCAACGGGTTGGGTCAGCCCCAGCATTTT. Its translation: CASNGLGQPQHF.

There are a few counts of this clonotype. The CDR3 DNA reads as TGTGCCAGCAGTTTACAAGCGGGGGCAAGACTCGTAGAGACCCAGTACTTC. Its translation is CASSLQAGARLVETQYF. The V call is TRBV28, the J call TRBJ2-5, with TRBD2 identical over 8 bases. Germline V gene lookup returns CDR1 MDHEN and CDR2 SYDVKM. Losses at the gene ends were 2 bases for V and 4 bases for J; bases not matched to a gene: 12. This CDR3 spans 17 amino acids. Complete variable domain (other parts from reference TRBV28 and TRBJ2-5): DVKVTQSSRYLVKRTGEKVFLECVQDMDHENMFWYRQDPGLGLRLIYFSYDVKMKEKGDIPEGYSVSREKKERFSLILESASTNQTSMYLCASSLQAGARLVETQYFGPGTRLLVL.

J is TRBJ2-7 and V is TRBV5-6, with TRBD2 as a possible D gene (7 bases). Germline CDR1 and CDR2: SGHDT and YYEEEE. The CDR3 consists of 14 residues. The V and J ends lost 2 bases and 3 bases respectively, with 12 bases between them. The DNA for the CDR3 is TGTGCCAGCAGCTTCGCGGGGGCGGACTACGAGCAGTACTTC. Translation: CASSFAGADYEQYF.

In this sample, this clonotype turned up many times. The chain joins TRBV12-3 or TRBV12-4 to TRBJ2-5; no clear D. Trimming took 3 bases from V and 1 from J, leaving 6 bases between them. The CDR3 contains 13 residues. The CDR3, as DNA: TGTGCCAGCAGTTTTGAGATCCAAGAGACCCAGTACTTC. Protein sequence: CASSFEIQETQYF.

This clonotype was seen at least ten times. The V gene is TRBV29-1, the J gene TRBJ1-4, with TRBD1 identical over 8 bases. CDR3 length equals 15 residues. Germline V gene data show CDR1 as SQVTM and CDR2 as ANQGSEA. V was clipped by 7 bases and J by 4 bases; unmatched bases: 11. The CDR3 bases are TGCAGCGCCAGAAGGACAGGGCCGAATAATGAAAAACTGTTTTTT. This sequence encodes CSARRTGPNNEKLFF.

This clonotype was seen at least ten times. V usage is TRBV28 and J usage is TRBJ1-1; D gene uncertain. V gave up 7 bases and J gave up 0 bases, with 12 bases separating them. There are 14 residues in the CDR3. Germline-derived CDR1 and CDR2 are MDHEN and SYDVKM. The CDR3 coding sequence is TGTGCCAGCAACCGATTCTACATGAACACTGAAGCTTTCTTT. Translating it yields CASNRFYMNTEAFF.

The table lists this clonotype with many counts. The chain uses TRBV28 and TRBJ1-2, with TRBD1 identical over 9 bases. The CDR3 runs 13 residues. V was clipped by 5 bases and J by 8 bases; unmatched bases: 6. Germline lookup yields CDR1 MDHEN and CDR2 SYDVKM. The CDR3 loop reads CASSEQGARGYTF. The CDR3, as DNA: TGTGCCAGCAGTGAACAGGGGGCGCGGGGCTACACCTTC.

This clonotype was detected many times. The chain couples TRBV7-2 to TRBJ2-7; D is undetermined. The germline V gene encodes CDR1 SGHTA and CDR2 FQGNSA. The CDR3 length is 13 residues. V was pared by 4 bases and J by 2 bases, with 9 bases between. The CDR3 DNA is TGTGCCAGCAGCTACTATCCCGCCTACGAGCAGTACTTC. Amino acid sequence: CASSYYPAYEQYF.

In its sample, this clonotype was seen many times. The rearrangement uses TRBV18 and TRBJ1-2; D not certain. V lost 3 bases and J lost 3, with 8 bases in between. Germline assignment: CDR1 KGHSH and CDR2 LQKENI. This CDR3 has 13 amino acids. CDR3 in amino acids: CASSPGRDYGYTF. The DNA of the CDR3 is TGTGCCAGCTCACCGGGTAGGGACTATGGCTACACCTTC.

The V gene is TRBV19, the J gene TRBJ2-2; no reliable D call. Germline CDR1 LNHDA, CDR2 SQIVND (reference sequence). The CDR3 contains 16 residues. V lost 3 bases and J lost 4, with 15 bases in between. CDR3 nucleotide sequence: TGTGCCAGTAGTATTGACTGGTGGCGTGGCACCGGGGAGCTGTTTTTT. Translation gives CASSIDWWRGTGELFF.

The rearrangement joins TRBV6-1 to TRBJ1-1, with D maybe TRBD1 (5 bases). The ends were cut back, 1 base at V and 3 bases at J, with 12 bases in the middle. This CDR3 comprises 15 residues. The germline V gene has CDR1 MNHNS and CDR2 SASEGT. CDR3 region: CASSEGGAGHTEAFF. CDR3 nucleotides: TGTGCCAGCAGTGAAGGTGGGGCGGGACACACTGAAGCTTTCTTT.

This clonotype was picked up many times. DNA of the CDR3: TGTGCCAGCAGTTCTATCGGGACCCTTGCCTACGAGCAGTACTTC. Encoded protein: CASSSIGTLAYEQYF. The chain is built from TRBV12-3 or TRBV12-4 and TRBJ2-7; D may be TRBD1 or TRBD2 (5 bases each). The CDR3 consists of 15 residues. Trimming cost V 4 bases and J 2 bases, with 15 bases left between them.

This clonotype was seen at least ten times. The CDR3 is CASSDIGTGKETQYF. The DNA of the CDR3 is TGTGCCAGCAGTGATATCGGGACAGGGAAAGAGACCCAGTACTTC. J is TRBJ2-5 and V is TRBV6-1; 9 bases align to TRBD1. The V and J ends lost 3 bases and 3 bases, in that order; junction bases with no gene match: 5. This CDR3 is built from 15 residues. Per germline, CDR1 MNHNS and CDR2 SASEGT.

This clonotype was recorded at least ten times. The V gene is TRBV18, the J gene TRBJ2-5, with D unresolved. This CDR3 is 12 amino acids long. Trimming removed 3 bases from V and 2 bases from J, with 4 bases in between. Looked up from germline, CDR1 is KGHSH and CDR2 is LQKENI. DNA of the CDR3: TGTGCCAGCTCACCTAATCAAGAGACCCAGTACTTC. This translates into CASSPNQETQYF.